Each of the 27 T cell receptor beta chains below was sequenced from the same sample in a study of blood T cell repertoires in COVID-19. Profiled with immunoSEQ multiplex PCR; TCRdb holds only in-frame clones, not every one. The table has some 95,000 clones, 86% seen once. The specimen was peripheral blood. These receptors originate from an elderly man with active or convalescent COVID-19.

The chain couples TRBV5-4 to TRBJ2-7; 10 bases match TRBD2. Looked up from germline, CDR1 is SGHNT and CDR2 is YYREEE (reference sequence). After removal of 3 bases from V and 0 bases from J, the junction contained 6 bases not matched to a gene. The CDR3 runs to 16 residues. This CDR3 reads CASSSGTSVYSYEQYF. DNA for the CDR3: TGTGCCAGCAGCTCCGGGACTAGCGTTTACTCCTACGAGCAGTACTTC.

V gene TRBV7-6 combines with J gene TRBJ2-1, with TRBD2 matching 11 bases. J gave up 7 bases and V 6 bases, and 14 bases lay outside the gene matches. Germline V gene data show CDR1 as SGHVS and CDR2 as FNYEAQ. The CDR3 totals 17 residues. CDR3 in amino acids: CASSSLEGLAGGNEQFF. Here the CDR3 DNA reads TGTGCCAGCAGTTCGTTGGAGGGGCTAGCGGGAGGAAATGAGCAGTTCTTC.

The chain combines TRBV11-2 with TRBJ1-5; no clear D gene. CDR1 and CDR2 (germline): SGHAT, FQNNGV. Trimming pared 2 bases from V and 7 bases from J, leaving 18 bases between. The length of the CDR3 is 16 residues. The CDR3 DNA reads as TGTGCCAGCAGCTTATACCTTGCTCTGGGAGGGCAGCCCCAGCATTTT. Amino acid sequence: CASSLYLALGGQPQHF.

In this sample, this clone turned up once. The chain joins TRBV27 to TRBJ2-7; TRBD1 is a possible D gene (6 bases). The germline V gene has CDR1 MNHEY and CDR2 SMNVEV (reference sequence). The CDR3 extends over 13 amino acids. V lost 5 bases and J 5 bases, leaving 13 bases between the germline ends. This CDR3 reads CASSRKKGDEQYF. In nucleotides, the CDR3 is TGTGCCAGCAGTCGAAAGAAGGGGGACGAGCAGTACTTC.

The chain carries TRBV12-3 or TRBV12-4 and TRBJ1-2, with D perhaps matching TRBD1 (5 bases). The V gene lost 10 bases and the J gene lost 4 bases, with 13 bases spanning the gap. The CDR3 covers 12 residues. CDR3 amino acids: CATTGGSYGYTF. For the CDR3, the DNA is TGTGCCACAACGGGGGGGTCCTATGGCTACACCTTC.

This chain uses TRBV5-1 with TRBJ2-1; 8 bases are a match to TRBD2. J was trimmed by 1 base and V by 2 bases; bases with no gene match: 2. Germline loops: CDR1 SGHRS, CDR2 YFSETQ. This CDR3 is built from 15 residues. CDR3 residues: CASSLRGGSYNEQFF. The CDR3 nucleotides read TGCGCCAGCAGCTTACGGGGGGGATCCTACAATGAGCAGTTCTTC.

This chain joins TRBV6-2 or TRBV6-3 and TRBJ2-7; 11 bases align to TRBD2. The ends lost 4 bases at V and 4 bases at J; junction bases unmatched: 6. CDR1 is MNHEY, CDR2 SVGEGT, per germline. The CDR3 has 15 amino acids. The CDR3 sequence: CASSFSGRAQYEQYF. CDR3 nucleotide sequence: TGTGCCAGCAGTTTTAGCGGGAGGGCCCAATACGAGCAGTACTTC.

This clone was detected a few times. The chain is built from TRBV6-5 and TRBJ1-6, with a weak D call TRBD1 (5 bases). This CDR3 spans 14 amino acids. Trimming cost V 4 bases and J 4 bases, with 8 bases left between them. Germline lookup yields CDR1 MNHEY and CDR2 SVGAGI. CDR3 sequence reads: CASSLTEYNSPLHF. The DNA of the CDR3 is TGTGCCAGCAGTTTGACAGAATATAATTCACCCCTCCACTTT.

CDR3 bases: TGTGCCAGTAGTCCAGGACTAGCGGGGTACAATGAGCAGTTCTTC. This encodes CASSPGLAGYNEQFF. The chain combines TRBV19 with TRBJ2-1, with 12 bases identical to TRBD2. The germline V gene has CDR1 LNHDA and CDR2 SQIVND (reference sequence). The CDR3 is made up of 15 amino acids. With V trimmed by 5 bases and J by 4 bases, 3 bases remained unmatched.

This clone was seen a handful of times. The chain is built from TRBV7-9 and TRBJ2-2; 7 bases are a match to TRBD2. Germline CDR1 reads SEHNR; CDR2 reads FQNEAQ (reference sequence). The junction had 2 bases not matched to a gene; V was cut back by 0 bases and J by 4 bases. The CDR3 loop spans 15 amino acids. The CDR3 region is CASSLAGRGTGELFF. DNA for the CDR3: TGTGCCAGCAGCTTAGCGGGGAGGGGCACCGGGGAGCTGTTTTTT.

This clone was found once. The genes are TRBV7-2 and TRBJ1-1, with TRBD1 as a possible D gene (6 bases). The CDR3 covers 14 residues. Germline assignment: CDR1 SGHTA and CDR2 FQGNSA. The V gene lost 4 bases and the J gene lost 9 bases, with 18 bases spanning the gap. CDR3 region: CASSSPKGQQQAFF. CDR3 coding DNA: TGTGCCAGCAGCTCCCCCAAAGGACAGCAACAAGCTTTCTTT.

The rearrangement joins TRBV9 to TRBJ2-1; 9 bases are shared with TRBD2. Losses at the gene ends were 0 bases for V and 2 bases for J; bases not matched to a gene: 6. Germline lookup yields CDR1 SGDLS and CDR2 YYNGEE. The CDR3 totals 17 residues. The DNA of the CDR3 is TGTGCCAGCAGCGTAGCTCCCCCTAGCGGGGCCTACAATGAGCAGTTCTTC. Translated: CASSVAPPSGAYNEQFF.

V usage is TRBV5-1 and J usage is TRBJ2-3; a weak D match, TRBD1 (6 bases). This CDR3 comprises 15 residues. The germline CDR1 and CDR2 sequences are SGHRS and YFSETQ. Trimming shortened V by 0 bases and J by 2 bases, and 10 bases separated the two germline ends. This CDR3 is CASSLVGTYTDTQYF. The CDR3 DNA follows: TGCGCCAGCAGCTTGGTCGGGACATACACAGATACGCAGTATTTT. Filled out from reference TRBV5-1 and TRBJ2-3, the complete variable domain reads KAGVTQTPRYLIKTRGQQVTLSCSPISGHRSVSWYQQTPGQGLQFLFEYFSETQRNKGNFPGRFSGRQFSNSRSEMNVSTLELGDSALYLCASSLVGTYTDTQYFGPGTRLTVL.

The J gene is TRBJ2-7, the V gene TRBV5-6; 7 bases align to TRBD1. CDR3 length: 13 residues. Germline trimming cut 5 bases from V and 4 bases from J; bases unmatched to any gene: 6. From germline, CDR1 is SGHDT and CDR2 YYEEEE. The CDR3 protein is CASSLTGLYEQYF. CDR3 DNA sequence: TGTGCCAGCAGTTTGACAGGGTTGTACGAGCAGTACTTC.

V gene TRBV6-4 combines with J gene TRBJ2-1, with 11 bases aligning to TRBD2. This CDR3 spans 15 amino acids. Germline V CDR1 and CDR2: MRHNA, SNTAGT. Germline trimming cut 6 bases from V and 4 bases from J; bases unmatched to any gene: 5. CDR3 protein: CASSEGTSGYNEQFF. The CDR3 bases are TGTGCCAGCAGCGAAGGGACTAGCGGATACAATGAGCAGTTCTTC.

The genes are TRBV9 and TRBJ1-2; the match to TRBD1 covers 7 bases. The CDR3 is 13 amino acids. CDR1 and CDR2 from the germline V gene are SGDLS and YYNGEE. With 4 bases clipped from V and 6 bases from J, the junction kept 6 bases outside the gene matches. In DNA form, the CDR3 reads TGTGCCAGCAGCAGCGGACAGGCAGATGGCTACACCTTC. The encoded protein is CASSSGQADGYTF.

This chain links TRBV28 with TRBJ1-2; D gene uncertain. Germline CDR1 reads MDHEN; CDR2 reads SYDVKM. V dropped 3 bases and J dropped 0 bases, with 8 bases sitting between them. The CDR3 has 14 amino acids. The CDR3 DNA reads TGTGCCAGCAGTTTTACGGGGACTAACTATGGCTACACCTTC. Translating it yields CASSFTGTNYGYTF.

The CDR3 reads CASSPGVGATSGNTIYF. For the CDR3, the DNA is TGTGCCAGCTCACCCGGGGTCGGTGCCACCTCTGGAAACACCATATATTTT. This chain connects TRBV18 to TRBJ1-3; D is unclear. Germline-derived CDR1 and CDR2 are KGHSH and LQKENI. The CDR3 totals 17 residues. Trimming removed 3 bases from V and 0 bases from J, with 15 bases in between. Variable domain in full (rest from reference TRBV18 and TRBJ1-3): NAGVMQNPRHLVRRRGQEARLRCSPMKGHSHVYWYRQLPEEGLKFMVYLQKENIIDESGMPKERFSAEFPKEGPSILRIQQVVRGDSAAYFCASSPGVGATSGNTIYFGEGSWLTVV.

The J gene is TRBJ2-7, the V gene TRBV21-1; TRBD1 is the table's D call, not checked against the DNA. TRBV21-1 is designated a pseudogene. This CDR3 has 16 residues. The CDR3 here is CASSKWDTSSSYEQYF. The DNA of the CDR3 is TGTGCCAGCAGCAAGTGGGACACCTCTTCCTCCTACGAGCAGTACTTC.

The chain couples TRBV19 to TRBJ2-7, with 7 nucleotides matching TRBD2. V lost 0 bases to trimming and J lost 0 bases; unmatched junction nucleotides: 5. This CDR3 has 16 amino acids. Germline V gene sequence: CDR1 LNHDA, CDR2 SQIVND (reference sequence). Written as DNA, the CDR3 is TGTGCCAGTAGTATAGACACGAGCGGGGACTCCTACGAGCAGTACTTC. Protein: CASSIDTSGDSYEQYF.

The chain uses TRBV15 and TRBJ2-7, with D unresolved. V lost 0 bases, J lost 0 bases, and 18 bases lay in between. CDR1 LNHNV and CDR2 YYDKDF come from the germline V gene (reference sequence). CDR3 length: 18 amino acids. The DNA for the CDR3 is TGTGCCACCAGCAGAGACCTATCCTTAGGTAGGAGCTCCTACGAGCAGTACTTC. Its protein product is CATSRDLSLGRSSYEQYF.

This clone was counted once. This rearrangement joins TRBV28 to TRBJ1-2; no reliable D call. The V end lost 4 bases, the J end lost 3 bases, and 6 bases lay between the germline ends. The CDR3 has 12 residues. Looked up from germline, CDR1 is MDHEN and CDR2 is SYDVKM. The chain's CDR3 is CASSSEYYGYTF. DNA for the CDR3: TGTGCCAGCAGTTCAGAATACTATGGCTACACCTTC.

The chain has TRBV2 and TRBJ2-7, with D unresolved. Germline V gene data show CDR1 as SNHLY and CDR2 as FYNNEI. The CDR3 extends over 11 amino acids. Trimming removed 4 bases from V and 7 bases from J, with 8 bases in between. The CDR3 region is CASSVGGEQYF. In DNA, the CDR3 is TGTGCCAGCAGTGTCGGCGGTGAGCAGTACTTC.

The chain uses TRBV7-9 and TRBJ2-3; D gene uncertain. Germline V gene sequence: CDR1 SEHNR, CDR2 FQNEAQ (reference sequence). V lost 5 bases and J lost 1, with 10 bases in between. The CDR3 has 14 amino acids. The CDR3 reads CASSQNYRTDTQYF. CDR3 in DNA: TGTGCCAGCAGCCAGAATTATCGCACAGATACGCAGTATTTT.

The chain has TRBV19 and TRBJ2-4; 8 bases are shared with TRBD2. The CDR3 length is 21 residues. V was clipped by 4 bases and J by 6 bases; unmatched bases: 26. Germline-derived CDR1 and CDR2 are LNHDA and SQIVND (reference sequence). The CDR3 region has the DNA TGTGCCAGTAGTACAAACCCCGTGGTGGCGGGAGGTTTATGGGGAATAAACATTCAGTACTTC. Translated, it gives CASSTNPVVAGGLWGINIQYF. Together with reference TRBV19 and TRBJ2-4, the CDR3 gives the full variable domain: DGGITQSPKYLFRKEGQNVTLSCEQNLNHDAMYWYRQDPGQGLRLIYYSQIVNDFQKGDIAEGYSVSREKKESFPLTVTSAQKNPTAFYLCASSTNPVVAGGLWGINIQYFGAGTRLSVL.

The gene calls are TRBV9 and TRBJ2-1, with a possible D match to TRBD2 (6 bases). CDR1 is SGDLS, CDR2 YYNGEE, per germline. The CDR3 is made up of 17 amino acids. V lost 0 bases to trimming and J lost 7 bases, with 20 bases between them. CDR3 amino acids: CASSVAPLGSGGNEQFF. CDR3 in DNA: TGTGCCAGCAGCGTAGCCCCTCTGGGTTCCGGAGGGAATGAGCAGTTCTTC. Full variable domain (rest looked up from reference TRBV9 and TRBJ2-1): DSGVTQTPKHLITATGQRVTLRCSPRSGDLSVYWYQQSLDQGLQFLIQYYNGEERAKGNILERFSAQQFPDLHSELNLSSLELGDSALYFCASSVAPLGSGGNEQFFGPGTRLTVL.

A few counts support this clone. The chain recombines TRBV7-2 with TRBJ2-1; D may be TRBD2 (6 bases). The germline CDR1 and CDR2 sequences are SGHTA and FQGNSA. The CDR3 spans 15 residues. Trimming shortened V by 7 bases and J by 5 bases, and 18 bases separated the two germline ends. CDR3 loop: CASNYNPGLNNEQFF. As DNA, the CDR3 is TGTGCCAGCAACTATAACCCGGGACTGAACAATGAGCAGTTCTTC.